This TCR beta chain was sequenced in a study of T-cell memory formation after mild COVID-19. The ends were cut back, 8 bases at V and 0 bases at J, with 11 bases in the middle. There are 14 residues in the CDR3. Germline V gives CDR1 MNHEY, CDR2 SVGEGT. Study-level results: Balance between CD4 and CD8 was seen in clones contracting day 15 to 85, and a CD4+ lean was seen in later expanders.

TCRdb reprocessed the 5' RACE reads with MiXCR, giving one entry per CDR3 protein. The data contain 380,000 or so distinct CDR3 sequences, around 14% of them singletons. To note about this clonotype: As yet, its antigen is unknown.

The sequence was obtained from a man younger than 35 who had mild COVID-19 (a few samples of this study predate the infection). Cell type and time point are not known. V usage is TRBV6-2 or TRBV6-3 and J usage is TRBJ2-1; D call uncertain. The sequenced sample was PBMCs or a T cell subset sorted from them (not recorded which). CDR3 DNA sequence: TGTGCCAGCGTAGACGGCAACTCCTACAATGAGCAGTTCTTC. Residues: CASVDGNSYNEQFF.